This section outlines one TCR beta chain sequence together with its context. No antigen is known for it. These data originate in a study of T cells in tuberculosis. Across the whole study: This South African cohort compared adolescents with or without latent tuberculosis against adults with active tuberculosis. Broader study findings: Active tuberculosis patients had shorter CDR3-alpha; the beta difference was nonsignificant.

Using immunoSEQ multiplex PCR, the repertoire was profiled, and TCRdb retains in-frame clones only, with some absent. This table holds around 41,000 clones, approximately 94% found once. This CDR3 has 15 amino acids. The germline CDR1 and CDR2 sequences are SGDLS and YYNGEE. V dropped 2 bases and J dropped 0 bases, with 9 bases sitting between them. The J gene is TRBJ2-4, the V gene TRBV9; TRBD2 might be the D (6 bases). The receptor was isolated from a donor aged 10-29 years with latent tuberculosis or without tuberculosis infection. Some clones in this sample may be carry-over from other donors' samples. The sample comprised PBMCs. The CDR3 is CASSVRAGAKNIQYF. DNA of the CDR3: TGTGCCAGCAGCGTTCGAGCGGGAGCCAAAAACATTCAGTACTTC.